The source of this TCR beta chain is a study of T cells after yellow fever vaccination. Study findings and constraints: Reappearance after the booster was seen for most primary-vaccination clones, at 96% CD4 and 80% to 90% CD8.

As concerns this clonotype: As yet, its antigen is unknown.

UMIs and a universal primer site were added when TCR cDNA was made by 5'RACE template switching. Each CDR3 protein gets one entry after TCRdb re-called the 5' RACE reads with MiXCR. The table has 140,000 to 150,000 distinct CDR3 sequences, 5% to 7.5% seen once. Deletions cut 0 bases from V and 6 bases from J, with 15 bases between. The CDR3 loop spans 15 amino acids. In germline, CDR1 is SGHRS, CDR2 YFSETQ. Sample: CD4+ T cells sorted from PBMCs, taken 10 days after the yellow fever booster vaccination. This TCR came from a man aged 25 to 45 who received the YFV17D yellow fever vaccine. The chain has TRBV5-1 and TRBJ1-2, with no clear D. CDR3 sequence: CASSLASNPRDGYTF. The DNA of the CDR3 is TGCGCCAGCAGCTTGGCCTCAAACCCCCGGGATGGCTACACCTTC.